These 9 T cell receptor beta chains share one sample of origin, sequenced in a study of OX40 agonist ivuxolimab in advanced cancers. Using immunoSEQ multiplex PCR, the repertoire was profiled, and TCRdb retains in-frame clones only, with some absent. The data contain tens of thousands of clones, about 78% of them seen just once; the ten biggest clones take up 10% to 15%. Source: CD4+ or CD8+ T cells sorted from blood, taken in a trial of the OX40 agonist ivuxolimab. These receptor sequences come from an adult with an advanced solid tumor such as melanoma, head and neck, liver or kidney cancer.

The chain links TRBV14 to TRBJ1-2; D uncertain. Germline lookup yields CDR1 SGHDN and CDR2 FVKESK. V was pared by 1 base and J by 4 bases, with 7 bases between. The CDR3 covers 13 residues. The CDR3, as DNA: TGTGCCAGCAGCCAAGTAGCCCTCTATGGCTACACCTTC. Protein: CASSQVALYGYTF.

J is TRBJ2-5 and V is TRBV4-2; possibly TRBD2 for D (6 bases). The CDR3 spans 20 residues. The germline gives CDR1 LGHNA, CDR2 YNFKEQ. Trimming took 2 bases from V and 1 from J, leaving 26 bases between them. The CDR3 loop reads CASSQLAGTGSRLVQETQYF. The CDR3 DNA reads as TGTGCCAGCAGCCAATTGGCGGGGACCGGGAGCCGCTTGGTCCAAGAGACCCAGTACTTC.

The J gene is TRBJ1-5, the V gene TRBV2; unclear D gene. CDR1 is SNHLY and CDR2 is FYNNEI in the germline V gene. CDR3 length: 14 residues. V lost 6 bases to trimming and J lost 1 base, with 10 bases between them. CDR3 in DNA: TGTGCCAGCAGGAAGGGAGAAAGCAATCAGCCCCAGCATTTT. As protein: CASRKGESNQPQHF.

The chain is built from TRBV5-1 and TRBJ2-1; 7 nucleotides line up with TRBD2. This CDR3 spans 13 amino acids. CDR1 is SGHRS, CDR2 YFSETQ, per germline. J gave up 6 bases and V 7 bases, and 7 bases lay outside the gene matches. In DNA, the CDR3 is TGCGCCAGCGGGACTAAGGCAGGCAATGAGCAGTTCTTC. Protein: CASGTKAGNEQFF.

This clone appeared once. The chain has TRBV6-5 and TRBJ2-3; possible D gene TRBD1, 5 bases. There are 14 residues in the CDR3. Germline values: CDR1 MNHEY, CDR2 SVGAGI. The V and J ends lost 6 bases and 4 bases respectively, with 14 bases between them. The CDR3 here is CASSLRQGSDTQYF. As DNA, the CDR3 is TGTGCCAGCAGCCTACGGCAGGGCTCAGATACGCAGTATTTT.

The rearrangement joins TRBV29-1 to TRBJ2-3; 9 bases map to TRBD2. Germline assignment: CDR1 SQVTM and CDR2 ANQGSEA. Unmatched junction bases numbered 7, after V lost 6 bases and J lost 9 bases. The CDR3 covers 12 residues. The CDR3 nucleotides are TGCAGCGTGACCCTTAGCGGGGGCACGCAGTATTTT. Residues: CSVTLSGGTQYF.

The chain is built from TRBV10-2 and TRBJ2-4; D remains unclear. Trimming removed 0 bases from V and 1 base from J, with 7 bases in between. The length of the CDR3 is 15 residues. The V gene's germline CDR1 is WSHSY and CDR2 SAAADI. CDR3 coding DNA: TGCGCCAGCAGTGAGTCTTTGGGGGCCAAAAACATTCAGTACTTC. Protein: CASSESLGAKNIQYF.

J is TRBJ2-1 and V is TRBV14, with unresolved D. The CDR3 loop spans 15 amino acids. Trimming took 0 bases from V and 8 from J, leaving 14 bases between them. The V gene's germline CDR1 is SGHDN and CDR2 FVKESK. CDR3 amino acids: CASSQDLAPVHEQFF. CDR3 in DNA: TGTGCCAGCAGCCAAGATTTAGCCCCAGTCCATGAGCAGTTCTTC.

The chain uses TRBV11-2 and TRBJ2-7, with 7 bases lining up with TRBD1. This CDR3 region has 16 residues. The germline V gene encodes CDR1 SGHAT and CDR2 FQNNGV. The V gene end was trimmed by 5 bases and the J gene end by 0 bases; junction bases not matched to a gene: 10. The CDR3 loop is CASSPATRQGSYEQYF. The DNA for the CDR3 is TGTGCCAGCAGCCCCGCCACGCGACAGGGCTCCTACGAGCAGTACTTC. Supplemented by reference TRBV11-2 and TRBJ2-7, the full variable domain reads EAGVAQSPRYKIIEKRQSVAFWCNPISGHATLYWYQQILGQGPKLLIQFQNNGVVDDSQLPKDRFSAERLKGVDSTLKIQPAKLEDSAVYLCASSPATRQGSYEQYFGPGTRLTVT.